The rows below give T cell receptor beta chains drawn from one sample of a study of shared T cell receptors in the human thymus. Sequenced by immunoSEQ multiplex PCR; TCRdb stores in-frame clones only, minus some. The repertoire holds hundreds of thousands of clones, with around 87% as singletons. These data were also filed under a second study, of human thymus T cells.

What was sequenced was thymocytes. The source is a boy younger than two with a congenital heart defect. The CDR3 runs from the conserved cysteine through the conserved F or W. A D gene is named only where the DNA matches it firmly. Not every row has a clone size; where given, it reads once, few, many or a size class.

.,TRBJ2-2,TRBD2,TRBV15,TGTGCCACCAGCAGAGATCGATTTGGGGGGAGCGGGAAGAACACCGGGGAGCTGTTTTTT,CATSRDRFGGSGKNTGELFF
.,TRBJ2-5,.,TRBV5-1,TGCGCCAGCACCCGGGAGTCCGCTGAGACCCAGTACTTC,CASTRESAETQYF
.,TRBJ2-5,.,TRBV18,TGTGCCAGCTCACCATTTGGGAAGGGGGAGACCCAGTACTTC,CASSPFGKGETQYF
.,TRBJ1-6,TRBD1,TRBV5-4,TGTGCCAGCAGCTTGGGACAGGGGCCAAGCTCCTATAATTCACCCCTCCACTTT,CASSLGQGPSSYNSPLHF
.,TRBJ2-1,TRBD2,TRBV5-1,TGCGCCAGCAGCTCTAGCGGGACTAGCGGGAGTCAGGATGAGCAGTTCTTC,CASSSSGTSGSQDEQFF
.,TRBJ2-5,.,TRBV14,TGTGCCAGCAGCCAAGATACCCGCGGGCTCCAAGAGACCCAGTACTTC,CASSQDTRGLQETQYF
.,TRBJ1-2,TRBD1,TRBV13,TGTGCCAGCAGCTCCGGGACAGGGAATGATGGCTACACCTTC,CASSSGTGNDGYTF
.,TRBJ2-7,TRBD1,TRBV2,TGTGCCAGCCGGGACAGGGGGGGGGAGCAGTACTTC,CASRDRGGEQYF
once,TRBJ2-5,TRBD2,TRBV2,TGTGCCAGCAGTGAGGGTCCGACTAGCGGAGAAGAGACCCAGTACTTC,CASSEGPTSGEETQYF
.,TRBJ1-2,.,TRBV19,TGTGCCAGTAGTATAGAGGAGACAGGACCGGGATATGGCTACACCTTC,CASSIEETGPGYGYTF
.,TRBJ1-6,.,TRBV28,TGTGCCAGCAAGGGAGATTCACCCCTCCACTTT,CASKGDSPLHF
.,TRBJ2-7,.,TRBV5-6,TGTGCCAGCAGCTCCTCATTGACCGACAGGTCGAGCTCCTACGAGCAGTACTTC,CASSSSLTDRSSSYEQYF
.,TRBJ2-1,TRBD1,TRBV6-6,TGTGCCAGCAGTTACACAGCGACAGGGGGATACAATGAGCAGTTCTTC,CASSYTATGGYNEQFF
.,TRBJ1-5,TRBD1,TRBV18,TGTGCCAGCTCACCGACAGGGGGCGCAACTCTCAATCAGCCCCAGCATTTT,CASSPTGGATLNQPQHF
.,TRBJ2-1,TRBD2,TRBV27,TGTGCCAGCAGTTCCATAGCGGGGGCGGGGAATGAGCAGTTCTTC,CASSSIAGAGNEQFF
.,TRBJ2-5,.,TRBV5-1,TGCGCCAGCAGCTTGGCCGGACAGTCCCGGGAGACCCAGTACTTC,CASSLAGQSRETQYF
.,TRBJ2-1,TRBD2,TRBV28,TGTGCCAGCAGTTTACTAGCGGCAGACAATGAGCAGTTCTTC,CASSLLAADNEQFF
.,TRBJ2-3,TRBD1,TRBV4-3,TGCGCCAGCAGCCAAGAAGGGTGGGTCGACAGGGGAACCACAGATACGCAGTATTTT,CASSQEGWVDRGTTDTQYF
.,TRBJ2-1,TRBD2,TRBV6-6,TGTGCCAGCAGCCAAATAGCGGGAACTCACAATGAGCAGTTCTTC,CASSQIAGTHNEQFF
.,TRBJ1-3,.,TRBV4-1,TGCGCCAGCAGCCAAGATACGGAGATCTCTGGAAACACCATATATTTT,CASSQDTEISGNTIYF
.,TRBJ1-1,TRBD1,TRBV28,TGTGCCAGCAGTCTAGACAGGGATACTGAAGCTTTCTTT,CASSLDRDTEAFF
.,TRBJ2-1,.,TRBV10-1,TGCGCCAGCAGTGAGCCTCGCGGTGAGCAGTTCTTC,CASSEPRGEQFF
.,TRBJ2-2,.,TRBV15,TGTGCCACCAGCAGAGTTGGTCAGGTCAACACCGGGGAGCTGTTTTTT,CATSRVGQVNTGELFF
.,TRBJ2-7,TRBD2,TRBV19,TGTGCCAGTAGCCGACTAGCGGGAGGGCTCCCCCGCTACGAGCAGTACTTC,CASSRLAGGLPRYEQYF
.,TRBJ2-3,.,TRBV25-1,TGTGCCAGCAGTGAAAGGAACAGGGTGGGCACAGATACGCAGTATTTT,CASSERNRVGTDTQYF
.,TRBJ1-2,.,TRBV4-3,TGCGCCAGCAGCCAAGCGGGTAGCAGCTATGGCTACACCTTC,CASSQAGSSYGYTF
.,TRBJ2-1,TRBD1,TRBV2,TGTGCCAGCAGTGAAAGTTGGGACAGGGGGCCTAGCGACGGATTGTTCTTC,CASSESWDRGPSDGLFF
.,TRBJ2-7,.,TRBV28,TGTGCCAGCAGTTTCAAACCGCGGGGCCCCTCCTACGAGCAGTACTTC,CASSFKPRGPSYEQYF
.,TRBJ1-1,TRBD1,TRBV5-4,TGTGCCAGCAGCTCTACAGGGGGAACTGAAGCTTTCTTT,CASSSTGGTEAFF
.,TRBJ2-5,TRBD1,TRBV5-1,TGCGCCAGCAGCTTGCACCGGGACAGGGGGCGAGAGACCCAGTACTTC,CASSLHRDRGRETQYF
.,TRBJ2-1,.,TRBV7-8,TGTGCCAGCAGCTTATACATTCTTACAGGGATTGGCTCCTACAATGAGCAGTTCTTC,CASSLYILTGIGSYNEQFF
.,TRBJ2-1,.,TRBV18,TGTGCCAGCTCACCTTTCGCCCCAGGGCCCAATGAGCAGTTCTTC,CASSPFAPGPNEQFF
once,TRBJ1-5,TRBD1,TRBV28,TGTGCCAGCAGCTTCCCGACAGGGCGCAATCAGCCCCAGCATTTT,CASSFPTGRNQPQHF
few,TRBJ1-4,TRBD1,TRBV28,TGTGCCAGCATTGGGACAGGGAGCGAAAAACTGTTTTTT,CASIGTGSEKLFF
.,TRBJ1-2,.,TRBV13,TGTGCCAGCAGCTTAGGCCGATTCGGGTTTGGCTACACCTTC,CASSLGRFGFGYTF
.,TRBJ2-5,TRBD2,TRBV7-9,TGTGCCAGCAGCTTAGTAGGGTCTAGCGGGGGGACTTTTGGAGAGACCCAGTACTTC,CASSLVGSSGGTFGETQYF
.,TRBJ1-4,.,TRBV9,TGTGCCAGCAGCGCTAGGGGTCTTAATGAAAAACTGTTTTTT,CASSARGLNEKLFF
.,TRBJ1-2,.,TRBV11-2,TGTGCCAGCAGCTTAGATGTTATCGGCAGGGGAAGGACTAACTATGGCTACACCTTC,CASSLDVIGRGRTNYGYTF
.,TRBJ2-7,TRBD1,TRBV7-6,TGTGCCAGCAGCTTAGCCTCCGGGACAGGGACCCCCTACGAGCAGTACTTC,CASSLASGTGTPYEQYF
.,TRBJ2-5,TRBD1,TRBV5-1,TGCGCCAGCAAAACGGGACAGACGCAAGAGACCCAGTACTTC,CASKTGQTQETQYF
.,TRBJ1-2,TRBD1,TRBV5-8,TGTGCCAGCAGCGCCAAACAGGGGCTCTGGGGCTACACCTTC,CASSAKQGLWGYTF
.,TRBJ1-4,TRBD1,TRBV30,TGTGCCTGGGTAAAACAGGGGGCGCGGGAAAAACTGTTTTTT,CAWVKQGAREKLFF